This T cell receptor beta chain was observed in a study of spatial heterogeneity in lung cancer. Study at large: A consistent excess of beta-chain over alpha-chain sequences was detected. Unique TCR and UMI combinations averaged more than ten appearances each in raw reads.

MiXCR, run by TCRdb on the 5' RACE reads, gives a single entry per CDR3 protein. The sample includes about 36,000 distinct CDR3 sequences, around 5.5% seen only once; the top ten take 29%. Study results and caveats: Compared with follow-up, resection was when ubiquitous expanded tumor TCRs appeared in blood more.

CDR3 length: 14 residues. The germline V gene encodes CDR1 DFQATT and CDR2 SNEGSKA (reference sequence). With 5 bases clipped from V and 6 bases from J, the junction kept 8 bases outside the gene matches. With respect to this clonotype: Its specificity is unknown.

Time point meaning: sample taken at primary tumor resection. Whole RNA obtained from tumor, nontumor lung or frozen PBMC underwent sequencing without sorting. Patients with untreated early-stage non-small cell lung cancer, numbering roughly 69, were the donors. The sample consisted of PBMCs, taken at surgery. V usage is TRBV20-1 and J usage is TRBJ1-5; 9 bases map to TRBD1. This TCR came from a female donor with early-stage non-small cell lung cancer. The CDR3 coding sequence is TGCAGTGCTTCTAGGACAGGGGTTAGTCAGCCCCAGCATTTT. Translated: CSASRTGVSQPQHF.